The following is a T cell receptor (beta chain) sequence with its context. The PCR was carried out with 60 Vbeta primers and 13 Jbeta primers. Method: immunoSEQ multiplex PCR; TCRdb's copy keeps in-frame clones and lacks some. In total, the table holds some 150,000 clones. Regarding donors, all were healthy bone marrow donors. The entry originates in a study of cytomegalovirus exposure and HLA in healthy donors. The receptor was isolated from a man aged 35-49 years in good health and CMV-seronegative. Sequencing was carried out using PBMCs.

CDR3 loop: CASSWTGGATGELFF. In DNA form, the CDR3 reads TGCGCCAGCAGCTGGACAGGGGGCGCGACCGGGGAGCTGTTTTTT. The genes are TRBV5-1 and TRBJ2-2, with 11 bases fitting TRBD1. From germline, CDR1 is SGHRS and CDR2 YFSETQ. The CDR3 length is 15 residues. V dropped 3 bases and J dropped 5; count of bases not matched to a gene: 3.